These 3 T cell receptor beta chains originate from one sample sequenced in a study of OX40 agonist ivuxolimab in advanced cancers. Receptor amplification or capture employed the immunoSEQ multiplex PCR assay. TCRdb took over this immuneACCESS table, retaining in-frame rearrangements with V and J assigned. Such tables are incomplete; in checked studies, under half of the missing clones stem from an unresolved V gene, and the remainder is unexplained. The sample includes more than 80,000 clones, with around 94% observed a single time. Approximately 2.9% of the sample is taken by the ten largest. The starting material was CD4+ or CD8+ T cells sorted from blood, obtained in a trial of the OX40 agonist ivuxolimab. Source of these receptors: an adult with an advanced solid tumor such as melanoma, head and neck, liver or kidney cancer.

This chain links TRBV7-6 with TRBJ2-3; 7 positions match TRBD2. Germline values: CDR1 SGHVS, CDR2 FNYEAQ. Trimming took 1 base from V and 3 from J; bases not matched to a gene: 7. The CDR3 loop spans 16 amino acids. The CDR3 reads CASSLDAGEATDTQYF. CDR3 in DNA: TGTGCCAGCAGCTTAGATGCGGGGGAGGCGACAGATACGCAGTATTTT. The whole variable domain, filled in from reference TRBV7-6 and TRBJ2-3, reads GAGVSQSPRYKVTKRGQDVALRCDPISGHVSLYWYRQALGQGPEFLTYFNYEAQQDKSGLPNDRFSAERPEGSISTLTIQRTEQRDSAMYRCASSLDAGEATDTQYFGPGTRLTVL.

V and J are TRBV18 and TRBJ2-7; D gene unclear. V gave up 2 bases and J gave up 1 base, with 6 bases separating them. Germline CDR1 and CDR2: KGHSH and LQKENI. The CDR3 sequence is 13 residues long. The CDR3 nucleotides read TGTGCCAGCTCACCAGACCAGTCCTACGAGCAGTACTTC. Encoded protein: CASSPDQSYEQYF.

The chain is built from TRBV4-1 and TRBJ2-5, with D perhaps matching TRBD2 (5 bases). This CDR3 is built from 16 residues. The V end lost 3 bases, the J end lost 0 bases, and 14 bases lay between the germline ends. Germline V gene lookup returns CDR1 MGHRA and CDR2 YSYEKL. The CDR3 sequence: CASSQHPAEHQETQYF. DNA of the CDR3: TGCGCCAGCAGCCAGCACCCAGCGGAACACCAAGAGACCCAGTACTTC.